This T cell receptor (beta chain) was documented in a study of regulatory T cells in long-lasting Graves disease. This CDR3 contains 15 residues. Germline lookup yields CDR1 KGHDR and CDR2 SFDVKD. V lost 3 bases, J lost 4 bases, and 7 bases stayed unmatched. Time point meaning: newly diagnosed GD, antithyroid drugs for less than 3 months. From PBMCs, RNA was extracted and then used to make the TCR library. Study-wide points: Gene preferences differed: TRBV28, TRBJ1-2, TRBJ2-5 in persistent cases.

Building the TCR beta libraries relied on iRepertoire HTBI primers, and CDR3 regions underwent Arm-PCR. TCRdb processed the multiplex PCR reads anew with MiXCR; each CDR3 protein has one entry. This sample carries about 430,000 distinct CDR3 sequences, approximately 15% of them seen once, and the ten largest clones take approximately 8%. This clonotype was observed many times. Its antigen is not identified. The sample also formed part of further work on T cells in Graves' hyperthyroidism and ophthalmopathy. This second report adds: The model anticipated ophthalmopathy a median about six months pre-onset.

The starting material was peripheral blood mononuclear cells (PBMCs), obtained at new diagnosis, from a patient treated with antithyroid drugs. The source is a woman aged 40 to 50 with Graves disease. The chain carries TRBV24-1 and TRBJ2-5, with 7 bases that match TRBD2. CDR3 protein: CATSDPRGEPETQYF. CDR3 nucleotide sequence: TGTGCCACCAGTGATCCTCGGGGGGAACCAGAGACCCAGTACTTC.